One sample yielded the 10 T cell receptor beta chains listed below, sequenced in a study of technical replicates of blood from a handful of donors. Repertoires were generated with immunoSEQ multiplex PCR, while TCRdb's copy carries only in-frame clones and drops some. Of fewer than 60,000 clones listed, approximately 90% are singletons. Specimen: PBMCs. The receptors shown here come from a human donor in good health. Some clones in this sample may be carry-over from other donors' samples.

This clone came up once. Other DNA sequences in the same sample also yield this CDR3. This sequence joins TRBV7-2 and TRBJ1-5; 10 bases agree with TRBD1. Looked up from germline, CDR1 is SGHTA and CDR2 is FQGNSA. Trimming took 5 bases from V and 4 from J; bases not matched to a gene: 2. The CDR3 consists of 14 residues. CDR3 nucleotides: TGTGCCAGCAGCCCGGACAGGGGGAATCAGCCCCAGCATTTT. Its translation: CASSPDRGNQPQHF.

The CDR3 spells CASSKVGQGQSNQPQHF. In DNA, the CDR3 is TGTGCCAGCAGCAAAGTAGGACAGGGGCAGAGCAATCAGCCCCAGCATTTT. This chain links TRBV21-1 with TRBJ1-5; TRBD1, the table's D call, was not compared with the DNA. TRBV21-1 corresponds to a pseudogene. The CDR3 has 17 amino acids.

This chain joins TRBV7-8 and TRBJ2-1, with D possibly matching TRBD1 (5 bases). The V gene lost 1 base and the J gene lost 5 bases, with 12 bases spanning the gap. The length of the CDR3 is 15 residues. Germline CDR1 and CDR2: SGHVS and FQNEAQ. The CDR3 is CASSLGQKVNNEQFF. The CDR3 DNA follows: TGTGCCAGCAGCTTAGGACAGAAAGTCAACAATGAGCAGTTCTTC.

The CDR3 DNA reads as TGTGCCAGCAGCCCGGGCGGGAGGGGACCCCAGCATTTT. Amino acid sequence: CASSPGGRGPQHF. The rearrangement uses TRBV7-9 and TRBJ1-5, with D tentatively TRBD1 (5 bases). Germline CDR1 reads SEHNR; CDR2 reads FQNEAQ (reference sequence). V lost 5 bases, J lost 10 bases, and 15 bases lay in between. The CDR3 has 13 residues.

This chain connects TRBV9 to TRBJ2-6, with D possibly TRBD1 on 5 matching bases. Deletions cut 7 bases from V and 0 bases from J, with 11 bases between. The germline CDR1 and CDR2 sequences are SGDLS and YYNGEE. There are 15 residues in the CDR3. In nucleotides, the CDR3 is TGTGCCAGCGGAACAGGCCTCTCTGGGGCCAACGTCCTGACTTTC. Amino acids: CASGTGLSGANVLTF.

The chain recombines TRBV6-6 with TRBJ1-3; D possibly corresponds to TRBD1 (6 bases). Germline values: CDR1 MNHNY, CDR2 SVGAGI (reference sequence). V was clipped by 3 bases and J by 2 bases, with 8 bases between them. This CDR3 region has 14 residues. The CDR3: CASSYSGAGNTIYF. The DNA of the CDR3 is TGTGCCAGCAGTTATTCAGGGGCTGGAAACACCATATATTTT.

This rearrangement joins TRBV27 to TRBJ1-1, with 9 nucleotides matching TRBD1. Trimming took 5 bases from V and 6 from J; bases not matched to a gene: 13. CDR3 size: 16 residues. Germline V lookup: CDR1 MNHEY, CDR2 SMNVEV (reference sequence). The CDR3 DNA sequence: TGTGCCAGCAGTCCCTTGCTAGGACAGGGGATCTCTGAAGCTTTCTTT. Translation gives CASSPLLGQGISEAFF.

V and J are TRBV2 and TRBJ2-2, with a tentative D call TRBD1 (5 bases). Trimming cost V 5 bases and J 6 bases, with 13 bases left between them. Looked up from germline, CDR1 is SNHLY and CDR2 is FYNNEI. The CDR3 is 14 residues long. The DNA for the CDR3 is TGTGCCAGCAGTAGAAACCTGGGGCCCGGGGAGCTGTTTTTT. Encoded protein: CASSRNLGPGELFF.

The sample holds a few counts of this clone. The V and J genes are TRBV9 and TRBJ2-1; TRBD2 agrees at 12 bases. Trimming removed 7 bases from V and 12 bases from J; junction bases left unmatched: 11. Germline V gene lookup returns CDR1 SGDLS and CDR2 YYNGEE. The CDR3 is made up of 14 amino acids. CDR3 bases: TGTGCCAGCGCGACTAGCGGGAGCTTGAAGGGGCAGTTCTTC. Amino acid sequence: CASATSGSLKGQFF.

There are a few counts of this clone. This rearrangement joins TRBV11-2 to TRBJ2-3; D is unresolved. This CDR3 spans 14 amino acids. V lost 4 bases, J lost 0 bases, and 8 bases lay in between. In germline, CDR1 is SGHAT, CDR2 FQNNGV. CDR3 nucleotides: TGTGCCAGCAGCTCATTCGGGAGCACAGATACGCAGTATTTT. Its protein product is CASSSFGSTDTQYF. The full variable domain, completed using reference TRBV11-2 and TRBJ2-3, is EAGVAQSPRYKIIEKRQSVAFWCNPISGHATLYWYQQILGQGPKLLIQFQNNGVVDDSQLPKDRFSAERLKGVDSTLKIQPAKLEDSAVYLCASSSFGSTDTQYFGPGTRLTVL.